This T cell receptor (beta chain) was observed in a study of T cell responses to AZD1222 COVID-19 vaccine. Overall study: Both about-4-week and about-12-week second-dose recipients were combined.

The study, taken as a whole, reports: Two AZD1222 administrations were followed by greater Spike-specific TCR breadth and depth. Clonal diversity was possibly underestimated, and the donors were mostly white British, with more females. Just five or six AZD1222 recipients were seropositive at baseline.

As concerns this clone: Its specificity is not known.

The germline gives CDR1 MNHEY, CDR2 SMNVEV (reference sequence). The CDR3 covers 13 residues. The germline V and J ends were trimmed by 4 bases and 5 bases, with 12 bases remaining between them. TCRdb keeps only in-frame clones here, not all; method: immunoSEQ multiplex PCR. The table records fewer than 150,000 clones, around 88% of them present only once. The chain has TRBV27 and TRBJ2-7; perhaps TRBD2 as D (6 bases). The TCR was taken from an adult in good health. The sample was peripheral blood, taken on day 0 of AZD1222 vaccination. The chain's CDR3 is CASSSPGGNEQYF. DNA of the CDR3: TGTGCCAGCAGTTCCCCCGGGGGTAACGAGCAGTACTTC.